The 4 T cell receptor beta chains listed next were all sequenced from one sample in a study of T cells of healthy individuals. TCRdb ran MiXCR on the 5' RACE reads and lists one entry per CDR3 protein. The table lists fewer than 75,000 distinct CDR3 sequences, about 17% of them singletons. These receptor sequences come from a human donor in good health.

The chain joins TRBV5-1 to TRBJ1-6; 7 bases map to TRBD1. Trimming removed 0 bases from V and 6 bases from J; junction bases left unmatched: 9. The CDR3 loop spans 17 amino acids. Germline loops: CDR1 SGHRS, CDR2 YFSETQ. The DNA of the CDR3 is TGCGCCAGCAGCTTGGGCTCATTGGCAGGGGGTAATTCACCCCTCCACTTT. It is translated as CASSLGSLAGGNSPLHF.

This chain joins TRBV20-1 and TRBJ2-7; a weak D match, TRBD2 (6 bases). This CDR3 comprises 16 residues. CDR1 is DFQATT, CDR2 SNEGSKA, per germline (reference sequence). Trimming took 0 bases from V and 0 from J, leaving 15 bases between them. CDR3 nucleotide sequence: TGCAGTGCTAGAGATCGCGCGAAGCGGGTCTCCTACGAGCAGTACTTC. Protein: CSARDRAKRVSYEQYF.

This clonotype was counted ten times or more. V usage is TRBV6-1 and J usage is TRBJ1-6, with D hard to call. CDR1 is MNHNS and CDR2 is SASEGT in the germline V gene. The CDR3 is 14 residues long. Trimming left V 1 base short and J 10 bases short, with 11 bases between. The CDR3: CASSEGRVISPLHF. The CDR3, as DNA: TGTGCCAGCAGTGAAGGTCGGGTTATCTCACCCCTCCACTTT.

V is TRBV10-3 and J is TRBJ2-7; 15 nucleotides line up with TRBD2. CDR1 is ENHRY and CDR2 is SYGVKD in the germline V gene. The CDR3 has 16 residues. V trimming: 2 bases; J trimming: 6 bases; junction bases outside the gene matches: 5. CDR3 region: CAISELGLAGGIEQYF. In nucleotides, the CDR3 is TGTGCCATCAGTGAGCTAGGACTAGCGGGGGGGATCGAGCAGTACTTC.